These T cell receptor beta chains were read from a single sample in a study of blood T cell repertoires in COVID-19. Generated by immunoSEQ multiplex PCR, the TCRdb table keeps only in-frame clones and is missing some. The table includes 100,000 to 150,000 clones, approximately 88% detected once. Sequencing used peripheral blood. These receptors came from a man between 60 and 70 years old with acute or convalescent COVID-19. Each CDR3 is given with its conserved first and last residue. D genes are given only for firm matches. Clone size appears in some rows only: once, few, many, or a class for an expanded clone.

.,TRBD2,TRBV4-2,TRBJ2-7,CASSQVGILAGGEQYF,TGTGCCAGCAGCCAAGTCGGAATACTAGCGGGGGGAGAGCAGTACTTC
few,TRBD2,TRBV6-5,TRBJ2-3,CASSLLAGGSDTQYF,TGTGCCAGCAGTTTACTAGCGGGGGGGTCAGATACGCAGTATTTT
.,TRBD1,TRBV9,TRBJ2-7,CASSRGQGVYEQYF,TGTGCCAGCAGCAGGGGCCAGGGGGTCTACGAGCAGTACTTC
few,.,TRBV21-1,TRBJ1-5,CASSKRGYQPQHF,TGTGCCAGCAGCAAAAGGGGATATCAGCCCCAGCATTTT
.,.,TRBV7-8,TRBJ2-1,CATNPGNYNEQFF,TGTGCCACCAACCCGGGGAACTACAATGAGCAGTTCTTC
.,.,TRBV19,TRBJ2-7,CASSIHRDYEQYF,TGTGCCAGTAGTATTCACAGGGACTACGAGCAGTACTTC
.,TRBD2,TRBV6-5,TRBJ2-5,CASSYSGTSGETQYF,TGTGCCAGCAGTTACTCCGGGACTAGCGGAGAGACCCAGTACTTC
.,.,TRBV9,TRBJ2-3,CASSLGWGEAVADTQYF,TGTGCCAGCAGCCTGGGTTGGGGGGAAGCAGTGGCAGATACGCAGTATTTT
.,TRBD2,TRBV5-1,TRBJ2-7,CASSLIASGADEQYF,TGCGCCAGCAGCTTGATCGCTAGCGGGGCTGATGAGCAGTACTTC
.,TRBD1,TRBV5-1,TRBJ2-7,CASSLFGQGTEQYF,TGCGCCAGCAGCTTGTTTGGACAGGGGACCGAGCAGTACTTC
.,.,TRBV4-1,TRBJ1-2,CASSQDGGTSPLYGYTF,TGCGCCAGCAGCCAAGATGGAGGAACCTCGCCCCTCTATGGCTACACCTTC
.,.,TRBV7-6,TRBJ2-2,CASSPGFLNTGELFF,TGTGCCAGCAGTCCAGGGTTTTTGAACACCGGGGAGCTGTTTTTT
.,TRBD1,TRBV12-3/TRBV12-4,TRBJ1-2,CASSLKGAGGYTF,TGTGCCAGCAGTTTAAAGGGGGCAGGGGGCTACACCTTC
.,TRBD2,TRBV5-1,TRBJ2-5,CASRAGLAQETQYF,TGCGCCAGCAGGGCTGGACTAGCCCAAGAGACCCAGTACTTC
.,.,TRBV7-2,TRBJ2-5,CASSLADRDQETQYF,TGTGCCAGCAGCTTAGCGGACAGAGACCAAGAGACCCAGTACTTC
.,TRBD1,TRBV28,TRBJ2-1,CASSFPDRGVKEQFF,TGTGCCAGCAGTTTCCCGGACAGGGGGGTGAAGGAGCAGTTCTTC
.,TRBD2,TRBV6-1,TRBJ2-7,CASSEVKTSGTYEQYF,TGTGCCAGCAGTGAAGTGAAGACTAGCGGGACCTACGAGCAGTACTTC
.,TRBD2,TRBV5-1,TRBJ2-7,CASGTGGGPTYEQYF,TGCGCCAGCGGGACGGGCGGGGGGCCGACCTACGAGCAGTACTTC
.,TRBD2,TRBV27,TRBJ2-4,CASIGGTSGKNIQYF,TGTGCCAGCATTGGAGGGACTAGCGGTAAAAACATTCAGTACTTC
.,TRBD1,TRBV2,TRBJ2-7,CASFGTGSYEQYF,TGTGCCAGCTTCGGGACAGGGTCCTACGAGCAGTACTTC
.,TRBD1,TRBV7-9,TRBJ1-3,CASSLRQGAFLSGNTIYF,TGTGCCAGCAGCTTAAGACAGGGGGCCTTCCTCTCTGGAAACACCATATATTTT
.,TRBD1,TRBV10-2,TRBJ2-5,CATTPRTGIEETQYF,TGCGCCACCACACCTCGGACAGGGATCGAAGAGACCCAGTACTTC
.,TRBD1,TRBV5-1,TRBJ1-6,CASSSGGNSYNSPLHF,TGCGCCAGCAGCTCAGGGGGCAACTCCTATAATTCACCCCTCCACTTT
.,TRBD2,TRBV5-8,TRBJ2-2,CASSFSGANTGELFF,TGTGCCAGCAGCTTTAGCGGGGCGAACACCGGGGAGCTGTTTTTT
.,TRBD1,TRBV12-3/TRBV12-4,TRBJ1-1,CASSRQGYTEAFF,TGTGCCAGCAGTCGACAGGGGTACACTGAAGCTTTCTTT
.,.,TRBV11-2,TRBJ2-3,CASSFGSVRLTDTQYF,TGTGCCAGCAGCTTCGGGTCGGTTCGGTTGACAGATACGCAGTATTTT
.,TRBD1,TRBV6-5,TRBJ1-2,CATGRGEGAGGYTF,TGTGCCACCGGACGAGGAGAGGGGGCTGGAGGCTACACCTTC
few,.,TRBV15,TRBJ1-3,CATSRDDSFSGNTIYF,TGTGCCACCAGCAGAGATGACTCCTTCTCTGGAAACACCATATATTTT
.,.,TRBV19,TRBJ1-1,CASSIVWADTEAFF,TGTGCCAGTAGTATTGTCTGGGCTGACACTGAAGCTTTCTTT
.,.,TRBV5-1,TRBJ1-4,CASSLVQGPSEKLFF,TGCGCCAGCAGCTTGGTACAGGGCCCGAGTGAAAAACTGTTTTTT
.,TRBD1,TRBV5-1,TRBJ1-6,CASSGLTGDNSPLHF,TGCGCCAGCAGCGGACTGACAGGGGACAATTCACCCCTCCACTTT
.,TRBD1,TRBV19,TRBJ1-1,CASSIDPRTGVNTEAFF,TGTGCCAGTAGTATAGATCCAAGGACAGGTGTGAACACTGAAGCTTTCTTT
.,TRBD2,TRBV3-1/TRBV3-2,TRBJ2-3,CASSQPLGLAGGSTDTQYF,TGTGCCAGCAGCCAACCCCTGGGGCTAGCGGGGGGGAGCACAGATACGCAGTATTTT
once,.,TRBV7-3,TRBJ2-1,CASSLGPFDEQFF,TGTGCCAGCAGCTTAGGGCCTTTCGATGAGCAGTTCTTC
.,.,TRBV6-5,TRBJ2-7,CAITTDPNSYEQYF,TGTGCCATTACGACAGACCCTAACTCCTACGAGCAGTACTTC
.,.,TRBV7-3,TRBJ1-3,CASSLGPGEDTIYF,TGTGCCAGCAGCTTAGGCCCCGGGGAGGACACCATATATTTT
.,.,TRBV11-2,TRBJ2-7,CASRPDRQVRYEQYF,TGTGCCAGCAGACCCGATCGACAGGTTCGCTACGAGCAGTACTTC
.,TRBD1,TRBV5-1,TRBJ1-3,CASSLGGTDGNTIYF,TGCGCCAGCAGCTTGGGAGGGACAGATGGAAACACCATATATTTT
.,.,TRBV29-1,TRBJ2-1,CSVNRVINEQFF,TGCAGCGTTAACAGGGTTATCAATGAGCAGTTCTTC
.,.,TRBV7-8,TRBJ1-3,CASSTAGQNSGNTIYF,TGTGCCAGCAGCACGGCGGGCCAAAACTCTGGAAACACCATATATTTT
few,TRBD2,TRBV7-3,TRBJ2-2,CASGREISGELFF,TGTGCCAGCGGGCGGGAGATAAGCGGGGAGCTGTTTTTT
once,TRBD2,TRBV5-1,TRBJ2-4,CASSSGRDLAKNIQYF,TGCGCCAGCAGCTCGGGGAGGGACTTAGCCAAAAACATTCAGTACTTC
.,.,TRBV24-1,TRBJ2-1,CATSDPTRWNEQFF,TGTGCCACCAGTGATCCCACTAGATGGAATGAGCAGTTCTTC
.,.,TRBV3-1/TRBV3-2,TRBJ1-4,CASSQEVPGSEKLFF,TGTGCCAGCAGCCAAGAGGTGCCAGGGTCTGAAAAACTGTTTTTT
.,TRBD1,TRBV2,TRBJ1-1,CANRQGRNTEAFF,TGTGCCAACCGACAGGGAAGGAACACTGAAGCTTTCTTT
.,TRBD1,TRBV24-1,TRBJ2-1,CATSDSNDRVAEQFF,TGTGCCACCAGTGACTCCAATGACAGGGTGGCTGAGCAGTTCTTC
.,TRBD1,TRBV18,TRBJ2-1,CASSPPTGKPLSSYNEQFF,TGTGCCAGCTCACCCCCGACAGGGAAGCCCCTTAGCTCCTACAATGAGCAGTTCTTC
.,.,TRBV3-1/TRBV3-2,TRBJ1-6,CASSQGGRQNSPLHF,TGTGCCAGCAGCCAAGGAGGTAGGCAAAATTCACCCCTCCACTTT
few,TRBD1,TRBV19,TRBJ1-5,CASSSGQGDQPQHF,TGTGCCAGTAGCTCAGGACAGGGGGATCAGCCCCAGCATTTT
.,.,TRBV9,TRBJ1-1,CASSVVVDTEAFF,TGTGCCAGCAGCGTAGTAGTGGACACTGAAGCTTTCTTT